One sample yielded the 17 T cell receptor beta chains listed below, sequenced in a study of blood T cell repertoires in COVID-19. Using immunoSEQ multiplex PCR, the repertoire was profiled, and TCRdb retains in-frame clones only, with some absent. The table lists 200,000 or so clones, nearly 85% of them singletons. Sequencing input: peripheral blood. Receptor source: a young woman with acute or convalescent COVID-19.

The chain combines TRBV5-8 with TRBJ2-2, with TRBD1 as a possible D gene (6 bases). The CDR3 sequence is 15 residues long. V shed 4 bases and J shed 1 base, with 11 bases lying between them. Germline V gene data show CDR1 as SGHTS and CDR2 as YDEGEE. CDR3 bases: TGTGCCAGCAGCGCCCTCAGGGGGAACACCGGGGAGCTGTTTTTT. As protein: CASSALRGNTGELFF.

The CDR3 is CASDGQGSYGYTF. The DNA for the CDR3 is TGTGCCAGTGACGGACAGGGTTCCTATGGCTACACCTTC. This rearrangement joins TRBV2 to TRBJ1-2; 8 nucleotides match TRBD1. The V segment lost 9 bases and the J segment 4 bases; nucleotides outside the gene matches: 7. The CDR3 spans 13 residues. From germline, CDR1 is SNHLY and CDR2 FYNNEI.

The rearrangement links TRBV29-1 to TRBJ2-7; D gene uncertain. The CDR3 runs 14 residues. The germline CDR1 and CDR2 sequences are SQVTM and ANQGSEA. V was pared by 6 bases and J by 1 base, with 16 bases between. The chain's CDR3 is CSVEIPGSSYEQYF. CDR3 coding DNA: TGCAGCGTCGAAATTCCTGGCAGTTCCTACGAGCAGTACTTC.

This chain uses TRBV6-2 or TRBV6-3 with TRBJ2-1, with 14 bases aligning to TRBD2. The V gene end was trimmed by 5 bases and the J gene end by 7 bases; junction bases not matched to a gene: 4. CDR3 length equals 15 residues. Germline values: CDR1 MNHEY, CDR2 SVGEGT. The CDR3 DNA reads as TGTGCCAGCAGTGCGACTAGCGGGAGGGTGAATGAGCAGTTCTTC. As protein: CASSATSGRVNEQFF.

This clone was found a few times. This chain joins TRBV5-1 and TRBJ1-3; unclear D gene. The CDR3 has 15 residues. From germline, CDR1 is SGHRS and CDR2 YFSETQ. Deletions cut 1 base from V and 0 bases from J, with 8 bases between. CDR3 sequence reads: CASSLNPISGNTIYF. The CDR3 DNA reads as TGCGCCAGCAGCTTGAATCCCATCTCTGGAAACACCATATATTTT.

This chain joins TRBV7-8 and TRBJ2-7; possibly TRBD2 for D (6 bases). The CDR3 runs to 14 residues. Germline-derived CDR1 and CDR2 are SGHVS and FQNEAQ. The ends were cut back, 5 bases at V and 3 bases at J, with 14 bases in the middle. The CDR3 DNA sequence: TGTGCCAGCAGCCAAGGCGCTAGCGTCTACGAGCAGTACTTC. Residues: CASSQGASVYEQYF.

The V gene is TRBV4-3, the J gene TRBJ2-5, with D maybe TRBD2 (6 bases). The CDR3 totals 17 residues. Germline CDR1 and CDR2: LGHNA and YSLEER. V was trimmed by 0 bases and J by 1 base, leaving 15 bases between them. CDR3 protein: CASSQDGSSSAQETQYF. The CDR3 coding sequence is TGCGCCAGCAGCCAAGATGGTTCGTCTAGCGCCCAAGAGACCCAGTACTTC.

Only one count was recorded for this clone. The chain joins TRBV5-1 to TRBJ2-7; TRBD1 is a possible D gene (5 bases). V lost 0 bases, J lost 10 bases, and 11 bases lay in between. Germline CDR1 SGHRS, CDR2 YFSETQ. The CDR3 has 12 residues. The CDR3 DNA sequence: TGCGCCAGCAGCTTGGGGGCAGGGATACAGTACTTC. It codes for CASSLGAGIQYF. Complete variable domain (other parts from reference TRBV5-1 and TRBJ2-7): KAGVTQTPRYLIKTRGQQVTLSCSPISGHRSVSWYQQTPGQGLQFLFEYFSETQRNKGNFPGRFSGRQFSNSRSEMNVSTLELGDSALYLCASSLGAGIQYFGPGTRLTVT.

The rearrangement uses TRBV25-1 and TRBJ2-2; 11 bases fit TRBD1. CDR1 is MGHDK and CDR2 is SYGVNS in the germline V gene. The CDR3 loop spans 16 amino acids. The junction had 10 bases not matched to a gene; V was cut back by 6 bases and J by 7 bases. CDR3 bases: TGTGCCAGCAGGTCCGGGACAGGGGGTTCAATCGGGGAGCTGTTTTTT. This codes for CASRSGTGGSIGELFF.

The chain combines TRBV6-2 or TRBV6-3 with TRBJ1-5; D gene uncertain. This CDR3 comprises 14 residues. The germline V gene has CDR1 MNHEY and CDR2 SVGEGT. Trimming cost V 6 bases and J 2 bases, with 11 bases left between them. The CDR3 bases are TGTGCCAGCAGCCCCTGGTCGGGCAATCAGCCCCAGCATTTT. This encodes CASSPWSGNQPQHF.

This chain links TRBV5-4 with TRBJ1-1; 8 bases map to TRBD1. The J segment lost 5 bases and the V segment lost 6 bases, leaving 6 bases of the junction unmatched. The CDR3 has 13 amino acids. CDR1 and CDR2 from the germline V gene are SGHNT and YYREEE (reference sequence). Here the CDR3 reads CASTLQGVTEAFF. CDR3 bases: TGTGCCAGCACCCTACAGGGGGTAACTGAAGCTTTCTTT. Full variable domain (rest looked up from reference TRBV5-4 and TRBJ1-1): ETGVTQSPTHLIKTRGQQVTLRCSSQSGHNTVSWYQQALGQGPQFIFQYYREEENGRGNFPPRFSGLQFPNYSSELNVNALELDDSALYLCASTLQGVTEAFFGQGTRLTVV.

The rearrangement joins TRBV29-1 to TRBJ2-3, with TRBD2 matching 7 bases. The CDR3 sequence is 13 residues long. J gave up 2 bases and V 7 bases, and 6 bases lay outside the gene matches. CDR1 SQVTM and CDR2 ANQGSEA come from the germline V gene. CDR3 region: CSGGGGFTDTQYF. CDR3 DNA: TGCAGCGGGGGGGGAGGTTTCACAGATACGCAGTATTTT.

As DNA, the CDR3 is TGTGCCAGCAGCACTGATTATGGCTACACCTTC. Translation gives CASSTDYGYTF. The J gene is TRBJ1-2, the V gene TRBV5-5; D is unclear. Germline loops: CDR1 SGHKS, CDR2 YYEKEE (reference sequence). Trimming pared 4 bases from V and 5 bases from J, leaving 6 bases between. The length of the CDR3 is 11 residues.

The rearrangement links TRBV2 to TRBJ2-7, with a weak D call TRBD1 (6 bases). Germline assignment: CDR1 SNHLY and CDR2 FYNNEI. Trimming cost V 5 bases and J 2 bases, with 13 bases left between them. The CDR3 is 14 amino acids. The CDR3 here is CASSYLQGTYEQYF. The CDR3 DNA reads as TGTGCCAGCAGTTACCTCCAGGGGACCTACGAGCAGTACTTC.

The chain carries TRBV4-2 and TRBJ2-1; TRBD2 matches 7 bases. Germline assignment: CDR1 LGHNA and CDR2 YNFKEQ. The junction had 8 bases not matched to a gene; V was cut back by 4 bases and J by 2 bases. The CDR3 is 16 residues long. The CDR3 reads CASSPEESGAYNEQFF. The CDR3, as DNA: TGTGCCAGCAGCCCTGAGGAGAGCGGGGCCTACAATGAGCAGTTCTTC.

V and J are TRBV9 and TRBJ2-5; D is ambiguous. The CDR3 totals 14 residues. Trimming stripped 4 bases from V and 4 bases from J, with 14 bases between. CDR1 and CDR2 from the germline V gene are SGDLS and YYNGEE. CDR3 sequence: CASSWAHSGETQYF. CDR3 bases: TGTGCCAGCAGCTGGGCTCATTCAGGAGAGACCCAGTACTTC.

The chain has TRBV5-4 and TRBJ2-3; 8 nucleotides line up with TRBD2. V lost 4 bases, J lost 2 bases, and 12 bases stayed unmatched. Germline lookup yields CDR1 SGHNT and CDR2 YYREEE (reference sequence). The CDR3 runs 17 residues. The CDR3 DNA sequence: TGTGCCAGCAGCGCTGTAGATTCGGGACTAGACACAGATACGCAGTATTTT. This translates into CASSAVDSGLDTDTQYF.